This entry describes one TCR beta chain. Its target is unknown. The source of the sample is a study of shared clonotypes between healthy human individuals. Across the study: Serving as donors were two women and three men, whose ages spanned 18 to 49. General observations from the study: Naive subsets typically showed greater estimated richness than memory subsets.

The table came from immunoSEQ multiplex PCR; TCRdb's copy has only in-frame clones and leaves some out. The top ten clones hold under 2% of a sample with around 1.9 million clones, around 93% of them seen once. CD45RO-negative, CCR7-positively selected cells formed the naive CD8 fraction, excluding terminally differentiated effector memory CD45RA+ cells. The CDR3 has 14 amino acids. Looked up from germline, CDR1 is SGHDN and CDR2 is FVKESK. V shed 4 bases and J shed 6 bases, with 12 bases lying between them. Sequenced input: naive CD8+ T cells from PBMCs. The chain employs TRBV14 and TRBJ2-2; unclear D gene. The TCR was taken from a man younger than 30 in good health. Some clones in this sample may be carry-over from other donors' samples. The CDR3 loop is CASSPLYKSGELFF. The DNA for the CDR3 is TGTGCCAGCAGCCCATTGTACAAATCCGGGGAGCTGTTTTTT.